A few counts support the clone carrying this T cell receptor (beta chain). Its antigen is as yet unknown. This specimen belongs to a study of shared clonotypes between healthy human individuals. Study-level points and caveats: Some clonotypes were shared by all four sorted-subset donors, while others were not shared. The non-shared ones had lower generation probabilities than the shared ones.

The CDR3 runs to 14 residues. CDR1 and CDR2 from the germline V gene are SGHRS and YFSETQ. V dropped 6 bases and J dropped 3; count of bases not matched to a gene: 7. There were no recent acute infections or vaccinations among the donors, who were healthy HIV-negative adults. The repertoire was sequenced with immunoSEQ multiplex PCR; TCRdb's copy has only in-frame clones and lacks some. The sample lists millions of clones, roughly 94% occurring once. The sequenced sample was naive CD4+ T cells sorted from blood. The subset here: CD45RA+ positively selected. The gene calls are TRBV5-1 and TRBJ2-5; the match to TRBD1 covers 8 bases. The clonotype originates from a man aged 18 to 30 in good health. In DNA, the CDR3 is TGCGCCAGCACGAGAACAGGGGGAGAAGAGACCCAGTACTTC. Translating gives CASTRTGGEETQYF.